This passage covers 21 T cell receptor beta chains from one sample sequenced in a study of blood T cell repertoires in COVID-19. Clones were read by immunoSEQ multiplex PCR, and TCRdb kept only the in-frame ones, dropping some. The table lists about 65,000 clones, about 81% of them singletons. The sample was peripheral blood. The receptors stem from a man older than 75 with acute or convalescent COVID-19.

V gene TRBV11-2 combines with J gene TRBJ1-1, with a tentative D call TRBD1 (5 bases). Germline CDR1 is SGHAT and CDR2 is FQNNGV. The CDR3 has 13 amino acids. Trimming pared 1 base from V and 10 bases from J, leaving 13 bases between. The CDR3 region is CASSLGQGSSAFF. For the CDR3, the DNA is TGTGCCAGCAGCTTAGGGCAGGGATCCTCAGCTTTCTTT. The full variable domain, rest sourced from reference TRBV11-2 and TRBJ1-1, is EAGVAQSPRYKIIEKRQSVAFWCNPISGHATLYWYQQILGQGPKLLIQFQNNGVVDDSQLPKDRFSAERLKGVDSTLKIQPAKLEDSAVYLCASSLGQGSSAFFGQGTRLTVV.

The J gene is TRBJ2-5, the V gene TRBV3-1 (or the pseudogene TRBV3-2); 7 positions agree with TRBD2. V lost 8 bases and J lost 3; bases outside the gene matches: 9. The length of the CDR3 is 14 residues. Germline CDR1 reads LGHDT; CDR2 reads YNNKEL (reference sequence). This CDR3 is CASHLGLGEETQYF. The DNA of the CDR3 is TGTGCCAGCCACCTAGGACTAGGAGAAGAGACCCAGTACTTC.

The chain recombines TRBV28 with TRBJ1-5, with TRBD1 as a possible D gene (6 bases). This CDR3 has 18 amino acids. V dropped 6 bases and J dropped 2 bases, with 23 bases sitting between them. CDR1 and CDR2 from the germline V gene are MDHEN and SYDVKM. The CDR3 DNA follows: TGTGCCAGCAGCGAGCTACGCTACAGGGCGGATGGCAATCAGCCCCAGCATTTT. Amino acid sequence: CASSELRYRADGNQPQHF.

The chain couples TRBV9 to TRBJ2-7, with 9 bases matching TRBD1. Germline V lookup: CDR1 SGDLS, CDR2 YYNGEE. This CDR3 has 15 residues. V lost 0 bases to trimming and J lost 3 bases; unmatched junction nucleotides: 4. CDR3 amino acids: CASSVEAGQGYEQYF. Here the CDR3 DNA reads TGTGCCAGCAGCGTAGAAGCGGGACAGGGCTACGAGCAGTACTTC.

The table lists this clone with a count of one. This chain joins TRBV12-5 and TRBJ2-3, with a weak D call TRBD1 (5 bases). The V gene's germline CDR1 is LGHNT and CDR2 FRNRAP. CDR3 length equals 14 residues. Deletions cut 8 bases from V and 2 bases from J, with 14 bases between. CDR3 nucleotide sequence: TGTGCTAGTTGGAAGGACACCACCACAGATACGCAGTATTTT. Translating gives CASWKDTTTDTQYF.

This clone was found a few times. The junction shows a germline mismatch at one end, possibly a read error. V gene TRBV28 combines with J gene TRBJ2-7, with TRBD2 matching over 10 bases. Looked up from germline, CDR1 is MDHEN and CDR2 is SYDVKM. The CDR3 loop spans 15 amino acids. The CDR3 sequence is CASSLSNPGLAVVRF. CDR3 nucleotides: TGTGCCAGCAGTTTATCTAACCCCGGACTAGCGGTGGTACGCTTC.

This chain uses TRBV5-1 with TRBJ2-1; 7 nucleotides match TRBD1. Germline CDR1 SGHRS, CDR2 YFSETQ. The ends lost 3 bases at V and 7 bases at J; junction bases unmatched: 10. This CDR3 has 15 amino acids. CDR3 nucleotides: TGCGCCAGCAGCTCGACCACAGGGGCCCGGAATGAGCAGTTCTTC. Protein product: CASSSTTGARNEQFF.

The chain employs TRBV5-1 and TRBJ1-4, with 7 bases lining up with TRBD1. The germline gives CDR1 SGHRS, CDR2 YFSETQ. Germline trimming cut 4 bases from V and 4 bases from J; bases unmatched to any gene: 7. The CDR3 loop spans 15 amino acids. CDR3 bases: TGCGCCAGCAGCCTAACCGGGACAGTTAATGAAAAACTGTTTTTT. The encoded protein is CASSLTGTVNEKLFF.

The chain carries TRBV5-1 and TRBJ1-5, with TRBD1 identical over 9 bases. Germline V gene data show CDR1 as SGHRS and CDR2 as YFSETQ. The junction had 12 bases not matched to a gene; V was cut back by 5 bases and J by 3 bases. The CDR3 contains 17 residues. This chain's CDR3 is CASSPGDRVDSNQPQHF. CDR3 bases: TGCGCCAGCAGTCCCGGGGACAGGGTTGATTCCAATCAGCCCCAGCATTTT. Full variable domain (rest looked up from reference TRBV5-1 and TRBJ1-5): KAGVTQTPRYLIKTRGQQVTLSCSPISGHRSVSWYQQTPGQGLQFLFEYFSETQRNKGNFPGRFSGRQFSNSRSEMNVSTLELGDSALYLCASSPGDRVDSNQPQHFGDGTRLSIL.

The chain has TRBV3-1 (or the pseudogene TRBV3-2) and TRBJ1-5; D remains ambiguous. The CDR3 contains 15 residues. The V end lost 4 bases, the J end lost 0 bases, and 10 bases lay between the germline ends. Germline CDR1 and CDR2: LGHDT and YNNKEL (reference sequence). The CDR3 is CASSPMPSSNQPQHF. CDR3 coding DNA: TGTGCCAGCAGCCCTATGCCTTCTAGCAATCAGCCCCAGCATTTT.

This chain connects TRBV15 to TRBJ1-2; D is uncertain. This CDR3 region has 16 residues. V lost 0 bases, J lost 4 bases, and 15 bases lay in between. CDR1 is LNHNV and CDR2 is YYDKDF in the germline V gene (reference sequence). This CDR3 reads CATSRDFGRRVYGYTF. The DNA for the CDR3 is TGTGCCACCAGCAGAGACTTTGGACGGCGGGTCTATGGCTACACCTTC.

The rearrangement uses TRBV15 and TRBJ1-2; TRBD1 agrees at 9 bases. The V segment lost 6 bases and the J segment 4 bases; nucleotides outside the gene matches: 3. In germline, CDR1 is LNHNV, CDR2 YYDKDF (reference sequence). The length of the CDR3 is 13 residues. The CDR3 is CATRDRGIYGYTF. The CDR3 DNA is TGTGCCACCAGGGACAGGGGAATCTATGGCTACACCTTC.

The CDR3 protein is CSASIRGSGTDTQYF. In nucleotides, the CDR3 is TGCAGTGCTAGTATCCGGGGGTCTGGCACAGATACGCAGTATTTT. The chain links TRBV20-1 to TRBJ2-3; D possibly corresponds to TRBD2 (6 bases). The V and J ends lost 3 bases and 1 base respectively, with 14 bases between them. The CDR3 length is 15 residues. Germline V lookup: CDR1 DFQATT, CDR2 SNEGSKA (reference sequence).

V gene TRBV3-1 (or the pseudogene TRBV3-2) combines with J gene TRBJ2-2; D is perhaps TRBD2 (6 bases). Trimming shortened V by 4 bases and J by 0 bases, and 18 bases separated the two germline ends. The CDR3 has 18 residues. Germline assignment: CDR1 LGHDT and CDR2 YNNKEL (reference sequence). The CDR3 protein is CASSPTRGAPANTGELFF. The CDR3 nucleotides are TGTGCCAGCAGCCCCACCCGCGGGGCACCCGCGAACACCGGGGAGCTGTTTTTT.

This sequence joins TRBV18 and TRBJ2-3; 14 nucleotides line up with TRBD2. Germline lookup yields CDR1 KGHSH and CDR2 LQKENI. CDR3 length equals 15 residues. Germline trimming cut 3 bases from V and 4 bases from J; bases unmatched to any gene: 0. CDR3 in DNA: TGTGCCAGCTCACCGGGACTAGCGGGGGCAGATACGCAGTATTTT. Protein sequence: CASSPGLAGADTQYF.

The J gene is TRBJ2-3, the V gene TRBV7-9; D is perhaps TRBD1 (5 bases). Germline values: CDR1 SEHNR, CDR2 FQNEAQ (reference sequence). The germline V and J ends were trimmed by 7 bases and 4 bases, with 9 bases remaining between them. This CDR3 contains 12 residues. CDR3 protein: CASTQVADTQYF. Here the CDR3 DNA reads TGTGCCAGCACACAGGTGGCAGATACGCAGTATTTT.

The chain is built from TRBV5-1 and TRBJ2-7; D might be TRBD1 (6 bases). Germline V gene sequence: CDR1 SGHRS, CDR2 YFSETQ. The germline V and J ends were trimmed by 0 bases and 2 bases, with 9 bases remaining between them. The CDR3 totals 14 residues. Here the CDR3 reads CASSLEAGAYEQYF. The CDR3, as DNA: TGCGCCAGCAGCTTGGAAGCAGGGGCCTACGAGCAGTACTTC.

V and J are TRBV2 and TRBJ2-7; TRBD2 is a possible D gene (6 bases). The CDR3 has 16 amino acids. V lost 1 base, J lost 4 bases, and 17 bases lay in between. The germline V gene has CDR1 SNHLY and CDR2 FYNNEI. CDR3 residues: CASSEGGRIELYEQYF. The CDR3, as DNA: TGTGCCAGCAGTGAAGGTGGGAGGATCGAATTGTACGAGCAGTACTTC.

J is TRBJ2-2 and V is TRBV7-3; 12 bases line up with TRBD2. Germline V lookup: CDR1 SGHTA, CDR2 FQGTGA. V dropped 6 bases and J dropped 0; count of bases not matched to a gene: 5. The CDR3 consists of 17 residues. The DNA of the CDR3 is TGTGCCAGCAGGAAGACTAGCGGGGGCGCGAACACCGGGGAGCTGTTTTTT. Protein sequence: CASRKTSGGANTGELFF.

The CDR3 loop reads CASSLGQGINSPLHF. For the CDR3, the DNA is TGTGCCAGCAGCTTGGGACAGGGGATCAATTCACCCCTCCACTTT. The chain uses TRBV5-6 and TRBJ1-6; TRBD1 matches at 8 bases. The germline V gene has CDR1 SGHDT and CDR2 YYEEEE. The V gene end was trimmed by 0 bases and the J gene end by 7 bases; junction bases not matched to a gene: 3. The CDR3 has 15 amino acids.

V and J are TRBV7-2 and TRBJ1-2; the match to TRBD1 covers 8 bases. V was clipped by 4 bases and J by 3 bases; unmatched bases: 1. CDR3 length: 13 residues. Germline CDR1 is SGHTA and CDR2 is FQGNSA. The CDR3 DNA is TGTGCCAGCAGCTCAGGGGGCTACTATGGCTACACCTTC. Its translation is CASSSGGYYGYTF.